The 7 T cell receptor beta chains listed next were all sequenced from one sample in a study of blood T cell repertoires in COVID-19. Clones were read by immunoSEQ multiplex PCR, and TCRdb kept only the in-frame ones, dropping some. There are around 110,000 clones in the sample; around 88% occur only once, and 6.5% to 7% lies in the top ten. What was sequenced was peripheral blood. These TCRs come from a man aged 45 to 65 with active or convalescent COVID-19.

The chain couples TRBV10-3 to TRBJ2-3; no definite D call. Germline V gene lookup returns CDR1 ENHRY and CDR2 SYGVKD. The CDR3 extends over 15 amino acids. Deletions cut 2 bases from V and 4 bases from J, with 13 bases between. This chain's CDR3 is CAISEPRPSADTQYF. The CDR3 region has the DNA TGTGCCATCAGTGAGCCCAGGCCTTCAGCAGATACGCAGTATTTT.

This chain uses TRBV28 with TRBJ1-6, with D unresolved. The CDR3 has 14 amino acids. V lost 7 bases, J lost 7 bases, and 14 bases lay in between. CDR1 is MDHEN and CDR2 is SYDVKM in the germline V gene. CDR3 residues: CASNVDPGNSPLHF. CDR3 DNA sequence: TGTGCCAGCAATGTGGATCCAGGAAATTCACCCCTCCACTTT.

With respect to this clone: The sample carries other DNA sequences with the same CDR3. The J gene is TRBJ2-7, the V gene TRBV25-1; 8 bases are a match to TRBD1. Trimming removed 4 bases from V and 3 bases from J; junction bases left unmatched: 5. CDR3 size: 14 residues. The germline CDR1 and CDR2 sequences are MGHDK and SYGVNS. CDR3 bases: TGTGCCAGCAGTGGTAGGACAGGGAACTACGAGCAGTACTTC. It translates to CASSGRTGNYEQYF.

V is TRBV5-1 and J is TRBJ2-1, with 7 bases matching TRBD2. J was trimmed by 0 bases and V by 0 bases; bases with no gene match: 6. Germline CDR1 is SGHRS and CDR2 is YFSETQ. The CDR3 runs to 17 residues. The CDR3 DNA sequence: TGCGCCAGCAGCTTGGGATACAGCGGGAACTCCTACAATGAGCAGTTCTTC. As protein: CASSLGYSGNSYNEQFF.

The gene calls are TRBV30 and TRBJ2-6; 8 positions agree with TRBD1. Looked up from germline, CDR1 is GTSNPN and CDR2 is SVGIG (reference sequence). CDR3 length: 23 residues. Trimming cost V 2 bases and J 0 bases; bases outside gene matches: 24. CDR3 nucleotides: TGTGCCTGGAGTTCGCTACGAGGGACAGGTAGGGGTCTACCTCGCTCTGGGGCCAACGTCCTGACTTTC. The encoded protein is CAWSSLRGTGRGLPRSGANVLTF.

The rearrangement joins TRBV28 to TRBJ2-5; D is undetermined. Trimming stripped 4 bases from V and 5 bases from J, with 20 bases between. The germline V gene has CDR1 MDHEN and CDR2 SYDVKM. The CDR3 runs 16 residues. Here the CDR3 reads CASSSALTGSTETQYF. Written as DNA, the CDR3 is TGTGCCAGCAGTTCCGCCCTCACCGGGTCGACGGAGACCCAGTACTTC.

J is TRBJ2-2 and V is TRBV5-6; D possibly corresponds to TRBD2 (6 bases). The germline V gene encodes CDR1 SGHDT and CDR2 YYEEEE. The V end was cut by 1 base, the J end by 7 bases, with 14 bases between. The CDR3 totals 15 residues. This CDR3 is CASSLRGARGGELFF. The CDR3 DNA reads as TGTGCCAGCAGCTTGAGAGGGGCGCGGGGCGGGGAGCTGTTTTTT.